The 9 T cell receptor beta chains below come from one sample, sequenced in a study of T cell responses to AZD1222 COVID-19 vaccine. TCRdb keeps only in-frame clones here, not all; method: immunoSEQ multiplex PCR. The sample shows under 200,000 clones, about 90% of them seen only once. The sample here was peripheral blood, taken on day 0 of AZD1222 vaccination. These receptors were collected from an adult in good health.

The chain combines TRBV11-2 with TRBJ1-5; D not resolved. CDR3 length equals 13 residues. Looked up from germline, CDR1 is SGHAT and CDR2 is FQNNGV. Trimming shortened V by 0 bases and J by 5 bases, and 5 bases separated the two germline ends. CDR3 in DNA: TGTGCCAGCAGCTTAGATGTTCATCAGCCCCAGCATTTT. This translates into CASSLDVHQPQHF.

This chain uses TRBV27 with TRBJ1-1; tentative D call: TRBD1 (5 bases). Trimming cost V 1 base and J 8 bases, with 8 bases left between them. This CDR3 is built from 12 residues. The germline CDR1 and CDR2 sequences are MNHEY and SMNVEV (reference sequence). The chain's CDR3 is CASSLYGGEAFF. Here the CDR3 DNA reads TGTGCCAGCAGTTTATACGGGGGGGAAGCTTTCTTT.

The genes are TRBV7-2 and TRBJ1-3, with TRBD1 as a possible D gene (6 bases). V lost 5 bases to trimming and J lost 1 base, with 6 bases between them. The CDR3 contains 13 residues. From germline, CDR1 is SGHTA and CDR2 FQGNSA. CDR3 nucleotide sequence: TGTGCCAGCAGCCAGGGGTCTGGAAACACCATATATTTT. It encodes CASSQGSGNTIYF.

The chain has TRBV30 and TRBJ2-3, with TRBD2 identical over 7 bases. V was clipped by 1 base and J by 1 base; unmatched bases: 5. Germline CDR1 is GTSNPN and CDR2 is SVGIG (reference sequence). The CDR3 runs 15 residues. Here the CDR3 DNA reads TGTGCCTGGAGTGAACAGCTAGCGGGCACAGATACGCAGTATTTT. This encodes CAWSEQLAGTDTQYF.

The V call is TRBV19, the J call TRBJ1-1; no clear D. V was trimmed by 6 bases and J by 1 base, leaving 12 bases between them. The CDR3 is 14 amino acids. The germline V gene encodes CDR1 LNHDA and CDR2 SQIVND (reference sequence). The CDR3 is CASSSYQENTEAFF. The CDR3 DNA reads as TGTGCCAGTAGCTCCTACCAAGAGAACACTGAAGCTTTCTTT.

The CDR3 is CASSSLQETQYF. The CDR3 DNA reads as TGTGCCAGCAGTTCACTTCAAGAGACCCAGTACTTC. This sequence joins TRBV28 and TRBJ2-5; no firm D call. Trimming left V 4 bases short and J 2 bases short, with 5 bases between. This CDR3 has 12 amino acids. Germline V CDR1 and CDR2: MDHEN, SYDVKM. Looking up the rest from reference TRBV28 and TRBJ2-5 gives the full variable domain: DVKVTQSSRYLVKRTGEKVFLECVQDMDHENMFWYRQDPGLGLRLIYFSYDVKMKEKGDIPEGYSVSREKKERFSLILESASTNQTSMYLCASSSLQETQYFGPGTRLLVL.

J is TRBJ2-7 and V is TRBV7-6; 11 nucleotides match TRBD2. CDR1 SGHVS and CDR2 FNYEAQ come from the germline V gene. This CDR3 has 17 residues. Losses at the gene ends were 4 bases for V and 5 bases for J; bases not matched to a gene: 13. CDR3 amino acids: CASSSVPGLAGYNEQYF. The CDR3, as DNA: TGTGCCAGCAGCTCAGTCCCAGGACTAGCGGGTTACAACGAGCAGTACTTC.

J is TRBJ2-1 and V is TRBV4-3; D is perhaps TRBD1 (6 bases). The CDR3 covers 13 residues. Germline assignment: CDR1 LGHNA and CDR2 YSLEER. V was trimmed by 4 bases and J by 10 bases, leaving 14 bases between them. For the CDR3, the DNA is TGCGCCAGCAGCCCCAGCACACAGGGAGAGCAGTTCTTC. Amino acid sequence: CASSPSTQGEQFF.

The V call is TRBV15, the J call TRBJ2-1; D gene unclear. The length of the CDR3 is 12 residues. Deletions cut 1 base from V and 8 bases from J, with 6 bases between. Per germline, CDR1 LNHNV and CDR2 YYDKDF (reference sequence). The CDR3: CATSRASDEQFF. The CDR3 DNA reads TGTGCCACCAGCAGAGCGTCGGATGAGCAGTTCTTC.